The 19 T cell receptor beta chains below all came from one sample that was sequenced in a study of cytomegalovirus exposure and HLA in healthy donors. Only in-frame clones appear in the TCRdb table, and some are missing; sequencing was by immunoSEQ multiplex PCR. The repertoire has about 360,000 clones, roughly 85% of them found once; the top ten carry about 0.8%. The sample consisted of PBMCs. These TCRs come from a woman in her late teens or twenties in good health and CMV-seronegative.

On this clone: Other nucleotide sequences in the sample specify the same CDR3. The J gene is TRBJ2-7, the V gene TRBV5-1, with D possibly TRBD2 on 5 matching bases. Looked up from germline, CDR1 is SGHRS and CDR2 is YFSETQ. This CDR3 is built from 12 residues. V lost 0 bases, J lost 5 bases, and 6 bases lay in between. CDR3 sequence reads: CASSLAGDEQYF. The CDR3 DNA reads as TGCGCCAGCAGCTTGGCCGGGGACGAGCAGTACTTC.

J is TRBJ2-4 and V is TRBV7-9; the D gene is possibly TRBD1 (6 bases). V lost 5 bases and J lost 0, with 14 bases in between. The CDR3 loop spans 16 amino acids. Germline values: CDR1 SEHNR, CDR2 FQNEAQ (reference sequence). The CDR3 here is CASSNQDRLAKNIQYF. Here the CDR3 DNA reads TGTGCCAGCAGCAACCAAGACAGGCTAGCCAAAAACATTCAGTACTTC.

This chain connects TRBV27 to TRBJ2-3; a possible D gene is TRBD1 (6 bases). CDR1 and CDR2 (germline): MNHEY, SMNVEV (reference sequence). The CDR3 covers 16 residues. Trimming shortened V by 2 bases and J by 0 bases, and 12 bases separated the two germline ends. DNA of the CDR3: TGTGCCAGCAGTTTACTGGACAGCCTAAGCACAGATACGCAGTATTTT. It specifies CASSLLDSLSTDTQYF.

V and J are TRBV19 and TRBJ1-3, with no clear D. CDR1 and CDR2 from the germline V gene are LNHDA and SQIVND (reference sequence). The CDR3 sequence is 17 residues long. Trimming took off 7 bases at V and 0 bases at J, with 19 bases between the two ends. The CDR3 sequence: CASTRRSASVSGNTIYF. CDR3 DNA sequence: TGTGCCAGTACTCGGCGGTCTGCCAGCGTCTCTGGAAACACCATATATTTT.

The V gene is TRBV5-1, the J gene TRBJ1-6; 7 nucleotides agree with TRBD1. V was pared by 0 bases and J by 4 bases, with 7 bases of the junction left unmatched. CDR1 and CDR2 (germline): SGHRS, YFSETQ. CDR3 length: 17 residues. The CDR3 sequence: CASSLAGGQNYNSPLHF. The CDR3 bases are TGCGCCAGCAGCTTGGCCGGGGGACAGAATTATAATTCACCCCTCCACTTT. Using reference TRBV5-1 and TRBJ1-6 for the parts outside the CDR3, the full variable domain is KAGVTQTPRYLIKTRGQQVTLSCSPISGHRSVSWYQQTPGQGLQFLFEYFSETQRNKGNFPGRFSGRQFSNSRSEMNVSTLELGDSALYLCASSLAGGQNYNSPLHFGNGTRLTVT.

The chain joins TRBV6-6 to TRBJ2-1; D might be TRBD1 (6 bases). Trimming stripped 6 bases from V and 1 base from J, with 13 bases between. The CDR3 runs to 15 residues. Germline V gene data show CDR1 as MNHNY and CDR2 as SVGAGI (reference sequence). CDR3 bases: TGTGCCAGCAGCCTCCGGACAGTTTCCTACAATGAGCAGTTCTTC. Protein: CASSLRTVSYNEQFF.

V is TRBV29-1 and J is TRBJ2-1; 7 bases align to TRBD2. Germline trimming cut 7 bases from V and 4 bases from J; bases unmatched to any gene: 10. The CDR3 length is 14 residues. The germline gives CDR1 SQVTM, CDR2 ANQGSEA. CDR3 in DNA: TGCAGCGCTCCATTCCGCGGGGGATACAATGAGCAGTTCTTC. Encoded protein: CSAPFRGGYNEQFF.

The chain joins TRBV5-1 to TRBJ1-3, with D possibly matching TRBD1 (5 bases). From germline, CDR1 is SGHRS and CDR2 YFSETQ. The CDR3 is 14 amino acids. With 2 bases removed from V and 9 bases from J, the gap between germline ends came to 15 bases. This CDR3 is CASSFSREGSTIYF. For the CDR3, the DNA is TGCGCCAGCAGCTTTTCCAGGGAGGGTAGCACCATATATTTT.

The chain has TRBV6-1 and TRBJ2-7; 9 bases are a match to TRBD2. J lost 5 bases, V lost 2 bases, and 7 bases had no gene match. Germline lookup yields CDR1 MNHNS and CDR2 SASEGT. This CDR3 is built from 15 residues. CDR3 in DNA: TGTGCCAGCAGTGAACTAGCGGGAAACCCCCACGAGCAGTACTTC. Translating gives CASSELAGNPHEQYF.

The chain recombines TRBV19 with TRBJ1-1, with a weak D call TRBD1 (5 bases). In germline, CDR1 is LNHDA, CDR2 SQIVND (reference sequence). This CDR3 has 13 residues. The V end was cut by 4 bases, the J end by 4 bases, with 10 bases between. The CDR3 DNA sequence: TGTGCCAGTAGTACTGGGGCGCGCACTGAAGCTTTCTTT. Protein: CASSTGARTEAFF.

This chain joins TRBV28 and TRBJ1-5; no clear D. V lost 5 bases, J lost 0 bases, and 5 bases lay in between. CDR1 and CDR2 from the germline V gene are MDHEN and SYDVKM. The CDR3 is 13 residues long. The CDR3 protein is CASSLYSNQPQHF. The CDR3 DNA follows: TGTGCCAGCAGTCTTTATAGCAATCAGCCCCAGCATTTT.

CDR3 region: CASSLQPGGLSYTF. DNA for the CDR3: TGTGCCAGCAGTTTGCAACCAGGGGGCTTAAGCTACACCTTC. The V and J genes are TRBV28 and TRBJ1-2; 8 bases match TRBD1. This CDR3 spans 14 amino acids. V shed 3 bases and J 9 bases; nucleotides not matched to a gene: 9. Germline V gene data show CDR1 as MDHEN and CDR2 as SYDVKM.

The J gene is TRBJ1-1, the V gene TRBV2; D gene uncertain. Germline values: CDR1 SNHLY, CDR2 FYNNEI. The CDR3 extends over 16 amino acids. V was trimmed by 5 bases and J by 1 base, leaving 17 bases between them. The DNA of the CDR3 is TGTGCCAGCAGTTCCTGGGCCGGCGAGACGAACACTGAAGCTTTCTTT. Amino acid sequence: CASSSWAGETNTEAFF.

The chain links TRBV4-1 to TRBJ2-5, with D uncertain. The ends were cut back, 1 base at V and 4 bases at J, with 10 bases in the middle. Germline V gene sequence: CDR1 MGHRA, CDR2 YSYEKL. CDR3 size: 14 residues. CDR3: CASSQGSVSETQYF. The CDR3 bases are TGCGCCAGCAGCCAAGGGAGTGTGTCAGAGACCCAGTACTTC.

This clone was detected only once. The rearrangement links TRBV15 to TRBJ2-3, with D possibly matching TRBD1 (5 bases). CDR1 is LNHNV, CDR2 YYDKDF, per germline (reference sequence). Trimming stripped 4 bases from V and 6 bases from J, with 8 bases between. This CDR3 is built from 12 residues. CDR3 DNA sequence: TGTGCCACCAGCACAGGGATGGATACGCAGTATTTT. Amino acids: CATSTGMDTQYF.

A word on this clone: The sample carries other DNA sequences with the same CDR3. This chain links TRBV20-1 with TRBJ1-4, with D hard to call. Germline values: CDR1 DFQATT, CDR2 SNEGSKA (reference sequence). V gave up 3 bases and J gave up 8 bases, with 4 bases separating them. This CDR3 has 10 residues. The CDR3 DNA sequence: TGCAGTGCTAGGCAGGAAAAACTGTTTTTT. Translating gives CSARQEKLFF.

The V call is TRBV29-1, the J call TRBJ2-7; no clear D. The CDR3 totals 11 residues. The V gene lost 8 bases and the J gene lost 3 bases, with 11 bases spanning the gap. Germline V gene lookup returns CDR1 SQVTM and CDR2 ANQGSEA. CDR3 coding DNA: TGCAGCCCCCCCCGAGGCTACGAGCAGTACTTC. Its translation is CSPPRGYEQYF.

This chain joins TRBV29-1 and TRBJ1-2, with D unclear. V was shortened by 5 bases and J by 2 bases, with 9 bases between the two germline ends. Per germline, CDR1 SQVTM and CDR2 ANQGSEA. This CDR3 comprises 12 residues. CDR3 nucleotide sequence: TGCAGCGTTCTGGAGGAAAACTATGGCTACACCTTC. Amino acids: CSVLEENYGYTF.

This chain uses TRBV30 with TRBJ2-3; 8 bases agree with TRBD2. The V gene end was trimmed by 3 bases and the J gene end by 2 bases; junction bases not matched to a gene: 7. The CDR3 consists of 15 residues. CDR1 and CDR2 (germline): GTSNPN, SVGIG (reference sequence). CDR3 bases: TGTGCCTGGAGCCTCTCGGGGGGGACCACAGATACGCAGTATTTT. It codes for CAWSLSGGTTDTQYF.